The 11 T cell receptor beta chains given below trace back to one sample, sequenced in a study of regulatory T cells in long-lasting Graves disease. Stated time point: persistent/refractory GD, antithyroid drugs over 5 years with positive TRAb. The authors made the TCR library using RNA they extracted from PBMCs. Construction of the TCR beta libraries employed iRepertoire HTBI primers in conjunction with Arm-PCR of CDR3 regions. TCRdb re-called the multiplex PCR reads through MiXCR, storing one row per CDR3 protein. The table shows roughly 400,000 distinct CDR3 sequences, with under 25% occurring only once. Sequenced material: peripheral blood mononuclear cells (PBMCs), taken when the disease was refractory, from a patient treated with antithyroid drugs. The source of these receptors is a female donor with Graves disease.

The V gene is TRBV28, the J gene TRBJ2-1, with a weak D call TRBD2 (5 bases). The germline gives CDR1 MDHEN, CDR2 SYDVKM. This CDR3 contains 16 residues. The ends were cut back, 1 base at V and 9 bases at J, with 19 bases in the middle. The CDR3 region is CASSLLPASGKIEQFF. The CDR3 nucleotides read TGTGCCAGCAGTTTATTGCCGGCCTCGGGGAAAATTGAGCAGTTCTTC.

This clonotype was picked up a small number of times. The rearrangement joins TRBV6-1 to TRBJ1-1; no reliable D call. This CDR3 is built from 13 residues. The V end lost 1 base, the J end lost 4 bases, and 7 bases lay between the germline ends. Germline V gene data show CDR1 as MNHNS and CDR2 as SASEGT. CDR3 sequence reads: CASSEVSTTEAFF. The CDR3 DNA is TGTGCCAGCAGTGAAGTTTCAACCACTGAAGCTTTCTTT.

V gene TRBV28 combines with J gene TRBJ2-7; 9 bases match TRBD1. V trimming: 8 bases; J trimming: 7 bases; junction bases outside the gene matches: 15. This CDR3 contains 15 residues. Germline V lookup: CDR1 MDHEN, CDR2 SYDVKM. The CDR3 reads CASSDEPGQGWEQYF. For the CDR3, the DNA is TGTGCCAGCTCTGATGAACCGGGACAGGGTTGGGAGCAGTACTTC.

This clonotype has at least ten counts. J is TRBJ1-5 and V is TRBV15, with D uncertain. Trimming pared 6 bases from V and 4 bases from J, leaving 7 bases between. This CDR3 has 12 residues. Germline values: CDR1 LNHNV, CDR2 YYDKDF (reference sequence). The CDR3 coding sequence is TGTGCCACCAGTTCGGGGAATCAGCCCCAGCATTTT. It yields the protein CATSSGNQPQHF.

The chain has TRBV12-5 and TRBJ2-1; the D is unclear. The CDR3 totals 13 residues. Germline CDR1 is LGHNT and CDR2 is FRNRAP. V was pared by 2 bases and J by 5 bases, with 7 bases between. This CDR3 is CASGLPGHNEQFF. The CDR3 region has the DNA TGTGCTAGTGGTTTGCCCGGACACAATGAGCAGTTCTTC. The whole variable domain, filled in from reference TRBV12-5 and TRBJ2-1, reads DARVTQTPRHKVTEMGQEVTMRCQPILGHNTVFWYRQTMMQGLELLAYFRNRAPLDDSGMPKDRFSAEMPDATLATLKIQPSEPRDSAVYFCASGLPGHNEQFFGPGTRLTVL.

The CDR3 nucleotides read TGTGCCAGCAGCCCCCCTCCGGGACTAGCGGGAGTTTCGGTCGAGGGGGAGCTGTTTTTT. Translated, it gives CASSPPPGLAGVSVEGELFF. This chain links TRBV11-2 with TRBJ2-2, with TRBD2 matching over 14 bases. This CDR3 has 20 residues. CDR1 and CDR2 (germline): SGHAT, FQNNGV. The J segment lost 8 bases and the V segment lost 5 bases, leaving 19 bases of the junction unmatched.

This clonotype was recorded many times. CDR3 region: CASRQDRSNYGYTF. CDR3 DNA: TGTGCCAGCCGACAGGACAGGTCTAACTATGGCTACACCTTC. This chain connects TRBV2 to TRBJ1-2, with 7 positions matching TRBD1. The CDR3 is made up of 14 amino acids. The J segment lost 0 bases and the V segment lost 8 bases, leaving 6 bases of the junction unmatched. CDR1 is SNHLY, CDR2 FYNNEI, per germline.

This clonotype was observed a few times. The chain combines TRBV9 with TRBJ1-1, with 7 positions matching TRBD1. Germline V CDR1 and CDR2: SGDLS, YYNGEE. The V gene end was trimmed by 3 bases and the J gene end by 1 base; junction bases not matched to a gene: 6. The CDR3 totals 15 residues. The CDR3 DNA follows: TGTGCCAGCAGCGGTGAGACAGGGAAGAACACTGAAGCTTTCTTT. As protein: CASSGETGKNTEAFF.

The sample holds many counts of this clonotype. The V gene is TRBV11-2, the J gene TRBJ1-4; 9 bases are a match to TRBD1. The CDR3 runs 17 residues. Germline loops: CDR1 SGHAT, CDR2 FQNNGV. Trimming cost V 5 bases and J 5 bases; bases outside gene matches: 12. This CDR3 is CASSLGPPGTGNEKLFF. The CDR3 DNA follows: TGTGCCAGCAGCCTAGGTCCACCCGGGACAGGGAATGAAAAACTGTTTTTT.

The chain combines TRBV5-1 with TRBJ2-3; maybe TRBD1 (5 bases). The length of the CDR3 is 16 residues. Germline loops: CDR1 SGHRS, CDR2 YFSETQ. V lost 4 bases and J lost 6, with 21 bases in between. The CDR3 region has the DNA TGCGCCAGCAGCCAAGCCCAGGGTGATCCCTATGATACGCAGTATTTT. This translates into CASSQAQGDPYDTQYF.

The chain links TRBV10-3 to TRBJ1-5; a weak D match, TRBD1 (6 bases). This CDR3 region has 16 residues. V was clipped by 6 bases and J by 5 bases, with 20 bases between them. CDR1 and CDR2 from the germline V gene are ENHRY and SYGVKD. The CDR3 DNA sequence: TGTGCCATCAGAGCGGAGGGTGTCAGGGGAGATCAGCCCCAGCATTTT. It yields the protein CAIRAEGVRGDQPQHF.